This T cell receptor beta chain was sequenced for a study of response to subunit inactivated influenza vaccine. Whole-study results and caveats: Each seasonal influenza vaccination, the authors suggested, recruits few new T cells.

TCRdb reprocessed the RT-PCR reads via MiXCR and lists one record per CDR3 protein. The sample contains 500,000 or so distinct CDR3 sequences, approximately 16% of which appear only once. As for this clonotype: What it binds is unknown.

CDR1 is LNHNV, CDR2 YYDKDF, per germline (reference sequence). This CDR3 spans 15 amino acids. The V end was cut by 7 bases, the J end by 6 bases, with 18 bases between. This TCR was recovered from a man aged 45 to 75 who received an inactivated influenza vaccine. The sample here was CD4+ T cells sorted from PBMCs, taken about 23 months after vaccination. The genes are TRBV15 and TRBJ1-4; D uncertain. CDR3 sequence: CATTHPGSPHEKLFF. CDR3 DNA: TGTGCCACCACGCATCCGGGGTCACCTCATGAAAAACTGTTTTTT.